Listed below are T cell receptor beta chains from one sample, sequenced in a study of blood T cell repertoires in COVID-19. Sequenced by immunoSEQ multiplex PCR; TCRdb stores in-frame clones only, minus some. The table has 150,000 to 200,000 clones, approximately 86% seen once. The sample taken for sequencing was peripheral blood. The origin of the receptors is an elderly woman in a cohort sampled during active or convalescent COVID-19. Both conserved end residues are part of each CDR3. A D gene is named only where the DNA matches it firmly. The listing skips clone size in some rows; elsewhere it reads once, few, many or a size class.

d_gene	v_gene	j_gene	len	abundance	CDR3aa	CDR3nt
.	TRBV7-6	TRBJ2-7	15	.	CASSPRGLGRGEQYF	TGTGCCAGCAGCCCCAGGGGTTTGGGGAGGGGCGAGCAGTACTTC
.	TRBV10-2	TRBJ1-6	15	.	CASQEGTRGNSPLHF	TGCGCCAGCCAGGAAGGGACTCGCGGTAATTCACCCCTCCACTTT
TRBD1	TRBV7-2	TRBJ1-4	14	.	CASREGTEREKLFF	TGTGCCAGCAGGGAAGGGACAGAGCGTGAAAAACTGTTTTTT
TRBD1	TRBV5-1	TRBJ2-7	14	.	CASSITGQFYEQYF	TGCGCCAGCAGCATCACGGGACAGTTCTACGAGCAGTACTTC
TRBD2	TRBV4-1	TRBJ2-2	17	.	CASSQDERGGFGGELFF	TGCGCCAGCAGCCAAGATGAGCGGGGGGGCTTTGGCGGGGAGCTGTTTTTT
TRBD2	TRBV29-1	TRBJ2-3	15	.	CSPRVVAGSTDTQYF	TGCAGCCCTAGAGTGGTAGCGGGAAGCACAGATACGCAGTATTTT
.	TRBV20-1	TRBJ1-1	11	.	CSARADTEAFF	TGCAGTGCTAGAGCGGACACTGAAGCTTTCTTT
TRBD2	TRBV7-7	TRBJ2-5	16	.	CASSPGLAGISETQYF	TGTGCCAGCAGCCCCGGACTAGCGGGAATCTCGGAGACCCAGTACTTC
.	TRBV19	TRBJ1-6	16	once	CASSFDTGSQNSPLHF	TGTGCCAGTAGCTTTGACACAGGGAGCCAGAATTCACCCCTCCACTTT
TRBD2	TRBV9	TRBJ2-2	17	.	CASSVVSGSMKTGELFF	TGTGCCAGCAGCGTAGTTAGCGGGAGTATGAAGACCGGGGAGCTGTTTTTT
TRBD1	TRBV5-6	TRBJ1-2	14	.	CASSLGGGSGVYTF	TGTGCCAGCAGCCTGGGAGGGGGCTCAGGAGTCTACACCTTC
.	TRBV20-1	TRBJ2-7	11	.	CSGAGTYEQYF	TGCAGCGGGGCGGGGACCTACGAGCAGTACTTC
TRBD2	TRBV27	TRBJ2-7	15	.	CASSSGTSGVSEQYF	TGTGCCAGCAGTTCTGGGACTAGCGGGGTTAGCGAGCAGTACTTC
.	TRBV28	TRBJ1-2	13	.	CASLKQLGGGYTF	TGTGCCAGTTTGAAGCAGTTAGGGGGTGGCTACACCTTC
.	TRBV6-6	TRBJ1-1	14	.	CASSLGAVGTEAFF	TGTGCCAGCAGTTTAGGGGCTGTGGGCACTGAAGCTTTCTTT
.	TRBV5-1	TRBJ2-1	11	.	CASSLEREQFF	TGCGCCAGCAGCTTGGAGCGGGAGCAGTTCTTC
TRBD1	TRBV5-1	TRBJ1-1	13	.	CASSLDTQGAAFF	TGCGCCAGCAGCTTGGATACACAGGGGGCAGCTTTCTTT
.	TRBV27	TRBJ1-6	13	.	CASSLIGGSTLHF	TGTGCCAGCAGCCTCATCGGGGGAAGCACCCTCCACTTT
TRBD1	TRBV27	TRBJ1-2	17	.	CASSSYGNRGGGFGYTF	TGTGCCAGCAGTTCATACGGCAACAGGGGCGGAGGGTTTGGCTACACCTTC
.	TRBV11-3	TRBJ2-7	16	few	CASSLDVRGRLREQYF	TGTGCCAGCAGCTTAGATGTAAGGGGGAGATTGAGGGAGCAGTACTTC
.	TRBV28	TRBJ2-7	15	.	CASSQPGGQGYEQYF	TGTGCCAGCAGCCAACCCGGGGGGCAGGGCTACGAGCAGTACTTC
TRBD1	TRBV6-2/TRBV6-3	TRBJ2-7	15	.	CASRYAGTGFYEQYF	TGTGCCAGCAGATACGCCGGGACAGGGTTTTACGAGCAGTACTTC
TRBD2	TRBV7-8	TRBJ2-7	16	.	CASSLTSGGSSYEQYF	TGTGCCAGCAGCCTGACTAGCGGGGGGAGCTCCTACGAGCAGTACTTC
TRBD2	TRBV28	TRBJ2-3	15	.	CASRPAGESTDTQYF	TGTGCCAGCAGACCAGCGGGGGAAAGCACAGATACGCAGTATTTT
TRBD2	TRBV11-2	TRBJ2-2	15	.	CASSLLAGGTGELFF	TGTGCCAGCAGCTTATTAGCGGGTGGGACCGGGGAGCTGTTTTTT
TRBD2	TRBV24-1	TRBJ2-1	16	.	CATSEGLAYIRNEQFF	TGTGCCACCAGTGAGGGACTAGCGTACATTCGAAATGAGCAGTTCTTC
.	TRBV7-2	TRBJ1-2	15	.	CASSLEDSFNYGYTF	TGTGCCAGCAGCTTAGAGGACAGCTTCAACTATGGCTACACCTTC
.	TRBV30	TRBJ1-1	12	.	CAWSSVNTEAFF	TGTGCCTGGTCCTCCGTGAACACTGAAGCTTTCTTT
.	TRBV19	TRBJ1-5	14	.	CASSPGSWSQPQHF	TGTGCCAGTAGCCCCGGGAGTTGGAGTCAGCCCCAGCATTTT
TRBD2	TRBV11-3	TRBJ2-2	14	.	CASSQAGGTGELFF	TGTGCCAGCAGCCAAGCGGGAGGCACCGGGGAGCTGTTTTTT
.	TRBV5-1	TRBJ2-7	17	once	CASSLFFRIREDYEQYF	TGCGCCAGCAGCTTGTTTTTCAGGATAAGGGAGGACTACGAGCAGTACTTC
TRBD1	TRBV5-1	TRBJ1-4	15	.	CASSLAPGGNEKLFF	TGCGCCAGCAGCTTAGCCCCAGGGGGCAATGAAAAACTGTTTTTT
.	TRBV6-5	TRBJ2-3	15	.	CASSYSQGRTDTQYF	TGTGCCAGCAGTTACTCGCAGGGCCGCACAGATACGCAGTATTTT
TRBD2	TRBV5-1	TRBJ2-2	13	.	CASSSGLAGELFF	TGCGCCAGCAGCTCTGGACTAGCCGGGGAGCTGTTTTTT
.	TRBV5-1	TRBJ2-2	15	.	CASSLESGRTGELFF	TGCGCCAGCAGCTTGGAGTCAGGGCGAACCGGGGAGCTGTTTTTT
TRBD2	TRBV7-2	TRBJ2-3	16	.	CASSWGLAGGGDTQYF	TGTGCCAGCAGCTGGGGACTAGCGGGGGGAGGAGATACGCAGTATTTT
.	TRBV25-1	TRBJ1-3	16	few	CASSEGGGSSGNTIYF	TGTGCCAGCAGTGAGGGAGGGGGTAGCTCTGGAAACACCATATATTTT
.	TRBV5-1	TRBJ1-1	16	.	CASSLDAGPSNTEAFF	TGCGCCAGCAGCTTGGATGCGGGGCCCTCGAACACTGAAGCTTTCTTT
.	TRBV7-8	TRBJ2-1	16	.	CASSLTGTPRDNEQFF	TGTGCCAGCAGCCTAACCGGGACACCCAGGGACAATGAGCAGTTCTTC
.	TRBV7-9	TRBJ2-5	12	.	CAGRGTGETQYF	TGTGCTGGACGAGGCACGGGGGAGACCCAGTACTTC
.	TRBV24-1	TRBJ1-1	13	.	CATSDFRGGRAFF	TGTGCCACCAGTGATTTTCGGGGGGGGCGAGCTTTCTTT
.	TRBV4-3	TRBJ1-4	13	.	CASSHRGGEKLFF	TGCGCCAGCAGCCACCGGGGAGGGGAGAAACTGTTTTTT
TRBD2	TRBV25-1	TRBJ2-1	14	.	CASSPAGDYNEQFF	TGTGCCAGCAGCCCAGCGGGAGACTACAATGAGCAGTTCTTC
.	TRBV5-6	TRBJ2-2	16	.	CASSQPLSVITGELFF	TGTGCCAGCAGTCAGCCCCTTAGCGTAATCACCGGGGAGCTGTTTTTT
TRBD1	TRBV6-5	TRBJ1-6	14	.	CASSRTGGNSPLHF	TGTGCCAGCAGCAGGACAGGGGGTAATTCACCCCTCCACTTT
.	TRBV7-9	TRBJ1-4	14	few	CASSLITGREKLFF	TGTGCCAGCAGCTTAATAACAGGTCGGGAAAAACTGTTTTTT
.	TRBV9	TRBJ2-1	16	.	CASSVEGPSVDNEQFF	TGTGCCAGCAGCGTAGAAGGTCCTAGCGTTGACAATGAGCAGTTCTTC
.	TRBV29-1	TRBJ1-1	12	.	CSVEDWGHGAFF	TGCAGCGTTGAAGATTGGGGACACGGGGCTTTCTTT
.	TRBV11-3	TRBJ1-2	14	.	CASTGGGLDYGYTF	TGTGCCAGCACGGGCGGGGGGCTTGACTATGGCTACACCTTC
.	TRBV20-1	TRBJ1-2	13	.	CSASNDSPDGYTF	TGCAGTGCTAGTAATGACAGCCCGGATGGCTACACCTTC
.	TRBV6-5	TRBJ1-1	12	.	CASMEGQGEAFF	TGTGCCAGCATGGAGGGGCAGGGTGAAGCTTTCTTT
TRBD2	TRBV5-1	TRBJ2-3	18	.	CASSLTRTSGPSTDTQYF	TGCGCCAGCAGCTTGACCCGCACTAGCGGCCCTAGCACAGATACGCAGTATTTT
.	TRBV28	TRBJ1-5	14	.	CASSDQGNNQPQHF	TGTGCCAGCAGTGATCAGGGCAACAATCAGCCCCAGCATTTT
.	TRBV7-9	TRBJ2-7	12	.	CASSSTGYEQYF	TGTGCCAGCAGCTCAACAGGGTACGAGCAGTACTTC
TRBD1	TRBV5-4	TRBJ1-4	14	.	CASSGTGVGEKLFF	TGTGCCAGCAGCGGGACAGGGGTAGGAGAAAAACTGTTTTTT